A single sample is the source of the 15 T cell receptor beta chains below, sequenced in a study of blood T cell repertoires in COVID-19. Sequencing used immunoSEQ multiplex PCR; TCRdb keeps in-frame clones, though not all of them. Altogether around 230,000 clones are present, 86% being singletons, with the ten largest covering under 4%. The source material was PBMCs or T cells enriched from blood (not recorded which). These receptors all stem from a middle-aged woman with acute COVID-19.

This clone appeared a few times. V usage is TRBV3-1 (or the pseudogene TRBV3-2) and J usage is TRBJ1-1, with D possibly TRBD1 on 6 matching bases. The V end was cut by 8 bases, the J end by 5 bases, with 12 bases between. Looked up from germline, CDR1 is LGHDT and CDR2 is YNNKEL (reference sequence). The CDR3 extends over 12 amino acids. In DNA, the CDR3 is TGTGCCAGCGGCGAGAGGGGGACTGAAGCTTTCTTT. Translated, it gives CASGERGTEAFF.

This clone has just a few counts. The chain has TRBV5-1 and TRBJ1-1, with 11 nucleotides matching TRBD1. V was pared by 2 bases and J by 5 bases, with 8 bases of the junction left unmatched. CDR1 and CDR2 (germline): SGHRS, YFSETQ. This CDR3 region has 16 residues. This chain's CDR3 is CASSFLGQGVGTEAFF. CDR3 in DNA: TGCGCCAGCAGCTTCCTGGGACAGGGGGTTGGTACTGAAGCTTTCTTT.

The CDR3 DNA sequence: TGTGCCAGCACTTTGGCAGGCTTCTATGGCTACACCTTC. Its protein is CASTLAGFYGYTF. This chain joins TRBV2 and TRBJ1-2; D remains ambiguous. CDR1 is SNHLY and CDR2 is FYNNEI in the germline V gene. CDR3 size: 13 residues. Trimming took off 7 bases at V and 4 bases at J, with 13 bases between the two ends.

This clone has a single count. CDR3 DNA: TGCAGCGTTGAGGGAAGAGGGCTGGGCTATGGCTACACCTTC. As protein: CSVEGRGLGYGYTF. The chain couples TRBV29-1 to TRBJ1-2; D is undetermined. This CDR3 comprises 14 residues. Deletions cut 3 bases from V and 4 bases from J, with 15 bases between. Per the germline V gene, CDR1 is SQVTM and CDR2 is ANQGSEA.

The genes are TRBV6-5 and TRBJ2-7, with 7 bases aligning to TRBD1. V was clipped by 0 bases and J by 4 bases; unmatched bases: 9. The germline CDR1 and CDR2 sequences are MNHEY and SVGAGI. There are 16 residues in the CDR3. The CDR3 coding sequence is TGTGCCAGCAGTTACTCGAGTAGGGGACAGCTTTACGAGCAGTACTTC. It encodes CASSYSSRGQLYEQYF.

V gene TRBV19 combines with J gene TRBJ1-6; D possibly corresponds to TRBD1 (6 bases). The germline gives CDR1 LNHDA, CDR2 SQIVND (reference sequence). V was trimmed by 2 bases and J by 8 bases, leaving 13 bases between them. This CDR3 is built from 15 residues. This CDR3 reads CASSITGQGYSPLHF. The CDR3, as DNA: TGTGCCAGTAGTATAACCGGGCAGGGGTATTCACCCCTCCACTTT.

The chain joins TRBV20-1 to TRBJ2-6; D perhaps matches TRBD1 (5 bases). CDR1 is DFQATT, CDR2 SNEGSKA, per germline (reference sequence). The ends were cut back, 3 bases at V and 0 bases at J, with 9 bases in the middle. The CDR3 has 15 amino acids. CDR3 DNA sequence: TGCAGTGCTAGTACCCAGGGCTCTGGGGCCAACGTCCTGACTTTC. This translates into CSASTQGSGANVLTF.

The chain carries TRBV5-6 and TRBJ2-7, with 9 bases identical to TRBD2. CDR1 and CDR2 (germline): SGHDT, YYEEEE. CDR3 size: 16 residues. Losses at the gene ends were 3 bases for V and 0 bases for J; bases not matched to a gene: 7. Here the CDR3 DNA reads TGTGCCAGCAGCTGGGGACTAGCCCACTCCTCCTACGAGCAGTACTTC. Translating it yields CASSWGLAHSSYEQYF.

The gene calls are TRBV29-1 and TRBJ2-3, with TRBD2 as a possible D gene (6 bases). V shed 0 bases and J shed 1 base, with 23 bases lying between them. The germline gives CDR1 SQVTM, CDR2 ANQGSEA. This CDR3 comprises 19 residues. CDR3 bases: TGCAGCGTTGAAGATCTGGTAGGGACTCCTAATGAGGGCACAGATACGCAGTATTTT. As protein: CSVEDLVGTPNEGTDTQYF.

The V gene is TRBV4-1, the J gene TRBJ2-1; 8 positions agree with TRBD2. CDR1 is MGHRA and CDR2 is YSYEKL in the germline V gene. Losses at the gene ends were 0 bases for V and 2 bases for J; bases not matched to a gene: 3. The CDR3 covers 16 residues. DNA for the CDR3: TGCGCCAGCAGCCAAGAGAGGCGGGGGGCCTACAATGAGCAGTTCTTC. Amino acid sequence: CASSQERRGAYNEQFF.

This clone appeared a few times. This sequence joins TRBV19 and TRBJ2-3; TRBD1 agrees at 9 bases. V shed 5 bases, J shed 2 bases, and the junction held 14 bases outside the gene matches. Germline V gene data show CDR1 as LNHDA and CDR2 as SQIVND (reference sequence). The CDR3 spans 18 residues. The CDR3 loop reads CASSSGQGSKPFTDTQYF. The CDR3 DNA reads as TGTGCCAGTAGTTCTGGACAGGGGTCGAAACCTTTCACAGATACGCAGTATTTT.

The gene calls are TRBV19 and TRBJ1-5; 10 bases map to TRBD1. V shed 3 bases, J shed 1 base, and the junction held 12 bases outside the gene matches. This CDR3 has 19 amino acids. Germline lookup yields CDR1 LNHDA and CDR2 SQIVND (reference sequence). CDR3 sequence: CASSISRTGGVLSNQPQHF. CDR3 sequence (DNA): TGTGCCAGTAGTATTTCCAGGACAGGGGGTGTATTAAGCAATCAGCCCCAGCATTTT. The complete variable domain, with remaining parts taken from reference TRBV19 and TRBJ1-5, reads DGGITQSPKYLFRKEGQNVTLSCEQNLNHDAMYWYRQDPGQGLRLIYYSQIVNDFQKGDIAEGYSVSREKKESFPLTVTSAQKNPTAFYLCASSISRTGGVLSNQPQHFGDGTRLSIL.

The CDR3 reads CASSSTGGSYEQYF. CDR3 sequence (DNA): TGCGCCAGCAGCTCAACGGGGGGCTCCTACGAGCAGTACTTC. The gene calls are TRBV5-1 and TRBJ2-7; 7 nucleotides match TRBD2. There are 14 residues in the CDR3. Per germline, CDR1 SGHRS and CDR2 YFSETQ. Germline trimming cut 3 bases from V and 0 bases from J; bases unmatched to any gene: 3.

CDR3 in amino acids: CASSGTGVYSPLHF. The CDR3 region has the DNA TGTGCCAGCTCCGGGACAGGGGTGTATTCACCCCTCCACTTT. The chain has TRBV2 and TRBJ1-6; TRBD1 matches at 10 bases. Germline CDR1 is SNHLY and CDR2 is FYNNEI. This CDR3 spans 14 amino acids. With 8 bases clipped from V and 8 bases from J, the junction kept 6 bases outside the gene matches.

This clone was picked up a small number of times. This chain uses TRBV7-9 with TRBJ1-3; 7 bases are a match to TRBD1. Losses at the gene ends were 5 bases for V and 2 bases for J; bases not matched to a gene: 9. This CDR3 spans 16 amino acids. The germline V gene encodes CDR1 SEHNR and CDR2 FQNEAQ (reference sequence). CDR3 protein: CASSTPDRETGNTIYF. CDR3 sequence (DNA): TGTGCCAGCAGCACCCCCGACAGGGAAACTGGAAACACCATATATTTT.